This T cell receptor (beta chain) was captured by sequencing in a study of vaccination and CD4 T cells after COVID-19. For the study at large: Post-vaccine sample collection happened at a median of about 72 days after dose two, ranging 14 to 241.

As for this clonotype: Its specificity is unknown.

Cultured CD4+ T cell DNA underwent sequencing with the Oncomine TCR Beta short-read assay. TCRdb re-called the PCR reads through MiXCR, storing one row per CDR3 protein. The table has roughly 20,000 distinct CDR3 sequences, just under 30% seen once. Specified treatment: approximately 9-day PBMC culture with coronavirus spike peptide pools or control peptides (ViraFEST assay). V lost 6 bases and J lost 3, with 14 bases in between. This CDR3 region has 15 residues. In germline, CDR1 is SEHNR, CDR2 FQNEAQ (reference sequence). This chain joins TRBV7-9 and TRBJ2-2, with D possibly being TRBD1 (5 bases). Sequenced input: cultured CD4+ T cells from blood. This TCR derives from a human donor with COVID-19. This chain's CDR3 is CASSSDSRDTGELFF. The CDR3 DNA reads TGTGCCAGCAGTTCCGACAGCCGGGACACCGGGGAGCTGTTTTTT.